A single sample is the source of the 2 T cell receptor beta chains below, sequenced in a study of identical twins' blood T cells (dated by TCRdb to 2012 to 2014). The library was produced with 5' RACE. Instrument on record: Illumina Genome Analyzer IIx. The raw public reads went through TCRdb reprocessing: fastp at Q25, MiXCR clone calling, in-frame beta chains kept. Rows are unified per CDR3 protein, each entry keeping the most common DNA and genes. Across this sample there are around 380,000 distinct CDR3 sequences, with roughly 28% seen only once. The ten largest clonotypes hold roughly 6.1% of the sample. What was sequenced was PBMCs. All receptors come from a woman aged 18-55 years in good health.

This sequence joins TRBV3-1 and TRBJ2-2; the D gene is possibly TRBD2 (5 bases). The CDR3 is 13 residues long. With 6 bases removed from V and 6 bases from J, the gap between germline ends came to 11 bases. Germline V gene lookup returns CDR1 LGHDT and CDR2 YNNKEL (reference sequence). The DNA for the CDR3 is TGTGCCAGCAGTTTAGGAGGACCCGGGGAGCTGTTTTTT. This encodes CASSLGGPGELFF.

In this sample, this clonotype turned up a few times. The rearrangement uses TRBV13 and TRBJ2-1; D is perhaps TRBD1 or TRBD2 (5 bases each). Germline loops: CDR1 PRHDT, CDR2 FYEKMQ (reference sequence). The CDR3 extends over 13 amino acids. Trimming left V 5 bases short and J 3 bases short, with 8 bases between. CDR3 sequence reads: CASSPRGYNEQFF. As DNA, the CDR3 is TGTGCCAGCAGCCCGAGGGGCTACAATGAGCAGTTCTTC.